The 17 T cell receptor beta chains in this list originate from one sample, sequenced in a study of T cell repertoires in cytomegalovirus infection. From the reads, TCRdb called clonotypes with MiXCR, one entry per CDR3 protein. The data hold approximately 100,000 distinct CDR3 sequences, with roughly 41% observed a single time. No antigen has been identified for these receptors. The sample consisted of CD8+ T cells from cultured PBMCs, taken from culture after CMV antigen stimulation. All receptors derive from a human donor in good health (CMV status not recorded). Some clones in this sample may be carry-over from other donors' samples.

This clonotype was observed a few times. The chain links TRBV19 to TRBJ1-1, with D hard to call. The germline V and J ends were trimmed by 4 bases and 5 bases, with 14 bases remaining between them. The CDR3 sequence is 14 residues long. Germline CDR1 LNHDA, CDR2 SQIVND (reference sequence). The CDR3 loop is CASSRAPMGTEAFF. CDR3 in DNA: TGTGCCAGTAGTAGGGCCCCGATGGGTACTGAAGCTTTCTTT.

The V call is TRBV27, the J call TRBJ1-1, with D tentatively TRBD1 (6 bases). CDR1 MNHEY and CDR2 SMNVEV come from the germline V gene (reference sequence). V was clipped by 5 bases and J by 1 base, with 20 bases between them. The CDR3 has 17 residues. The CDR3 loop is CASSPTARGLSNTEAFF. CDR3 DNA sequence: TGTGCCAGCAGTCCGACCGCCCGGGGGCTTTCGAACACTGAAGCTTTCTTT.

The V gene is TRBV7-2, the J gene TRBJ2-3; 7 positions match TRBD2. V was pared by 2 bases and J by 1 base, with 6 bases of the junction left unmatched. The germline V gene encodes CDR1 SGHTA and CDR2 FQGNSA. The CDR3 loop spans 16 amino acids. CDR3 in DNA: TGTGCCAGCAGCTTACCGGGGGGTGGAGGCACAGATACGCAGTATTTT. Amino acid sequence: CASSLPGGGGTDTQYF.

V gene TRBV25-1 combines with J gene TRBJ2-1; tentative D call: TRBD2 (6 bases). There are 13 residues in the CDR3. V shed 5 bases and J shed 8 bases, with 13 bases lying between them. Germline V CDR1 and CDR2: MGHDK, SYGVNS. The CDR3 loop is CASSPPGEDEQFF. The DNA of the CDR3 is TGTGCCAGCAGTCCACCTGGGGAGGATGAGCAGTTCTTC.

V usage is TRBV10-3 and J usage is TRBJ2-3, with D hard to call. Per germline, CDR1 ENHRY and CDR2 SYGVKD. Trimming pared 10 bases from V and 4 bases from J, leaving 9 bases between. CDR3 length: 11 residues. The CDR3 spells CATLPPDTQYF. The CDR3 DNA sequence: TGTGCCACCCTACCCCCAGATACGCAGTATTTT.

In its sample, this clonotype was seen once. The V and J genes are TRBV28 and TRBJ1-5; no definite D call. Trimming shortened V by 6 bases and J by 2 bases, and 11 bases separated the two germline ends. This CDR3 spans 14 amino acids. CDR1 is MDHEN, CDR2 SYDVKM, per germline. The chain's CDR3 is CASRRRSGNQPQHF. CDR3 DNA: TGTGCCAGCAGACGGCGGTCGGGCAATCAGCCCCAGCATTTT.

This clonotype was detected a few times. The chain is built from TRBV4-2 and TRBJ1-5, with TRBD1 as a possible D gene (6 bases). With 2 bases removed from V and 1 base from J, the gap between germline ends came to 9 bases. This CDR3 has 15 residues. Germline assignment: CDR1 LGHNA and CDR2 YNFKEQ. CDR3 region: CASSQLGQSNQPQHF. The CDR3 nucleotides are TGTGCCAGCAGCCAACTTGGACAGAGCAATCAGCCCCAGCATTTT.

The chain employs TRBV9 and TRBJ2-1, with D perhaps TRBD1 or TRBD2 (5 bases each). The CDR3 runs 15 residues. Germline V CDR1 and CDR2: SGDLS, YYNGEE. V was clipped by 0 bases and J by 4 bases, with 11 bases between them. CDR3 sequence: CASSVAWDGYNEQFF. The CDR3 DNA reads TGTGCCAGCAGCGTAGCCTGGGACGGTTACAATGAGCAGTTCTTC.

This chain links TRBV6-8 with TRBJ1-6; D not certain. The CDR3 runs 12 residues. V dropped 8 bases and J dropped 4 bases, with 6 bases sitting between them. Looked up from germline, CDR1 is MNHGY and CDR2 is SAAAGT. The CDR3 DNA sequence: TGTGCCAGCCGACATTATAATTCACCCCTCCACTTT. Its protein product is CASRHYNSPLHF.

This clonotype was seen ten or more times. The rearrangement joins TRBV7-9 to TRBJ2-1; D may be TRBD1 (5 bases). With 1 base removed from V and 3 bases from J, the gap between germline ends came to 13 bases. Germline CDR1 SEHNR, CDR2 FQNEAQ (reference sequence). The CDR3 runs to 16 residues. The CDR3 here is CASSLDAGLDYNEQFF. CDR3 coding DNA: TGTGCCAGCAGCTTAGACGCAGGGTTGGACTACAATGAGCAGTTCTTC.

This clonotype was recorded at least ten times. CDR3 in amino acids: CSVERAPGGFFWGETQYF. CDR3 DNA sequence: TGCAGCGTTGAAAGGGCGCCAGGGGGATTCTTCTGGGGAGAGACCCAGTACTTC. The chain combines TRBV29-1 with TRBJ2-5, with 7 nucleotides matching TRBD1. CDR1 SQVTM and CDR2 ANQGSEA come from the germline V gene. The CDR3 length is 18 residues. V shed 2 bases, J shed 4 bases, and the junction held 19 bases outside the gene matches. The entire variable domain, with the rest obtained from reference TRBV29-1 and TRBJ2-5, is as follows: SAVISQKPSRDICQRGTSLTIQCQVDSQVTMMFWYRQQPGQSLTLIATANQGSEATYESGFVIDKFPISRPNLTFSTLTVSNMSPEDSSIYLCSVERAPGGFFWGETQYFGPGTRLLVL.

The chain has TRBV19 and TRBJ1-3; D gene unclear. The germline CDR1 and CDR2 sequences are LNHDA and SQIVND (reference sequence). The CDR3 loop spans 15 amino acids. V dropped 3 bases and J dropped 9 bases, with 18 bases sitting between them. The CDR3 DNA follows: TGTGCCAGTAGTATTCGGTCCGAGACCCGCGCCACCATATATTTT. This translates into CASSIRSETRATIYF.

This clonotype was counted ten times or more. The rearrangement joins TRBV6-1 to TRBJ2-5; TRBD2 matches at 7 bases. The germline CDR1 and CDR2 sequences are MNHNS and SASEGT. The CDR3 contains 14 residues. The V and J ends lost 6 bases and 3 bases, in that order; junction bases with no gene match: 7. The CDR3 region is CASRDPGLKETQYF. In DNA, the CDR3 is TGTGCCAGCAGAGATCCGGGACTAAAAGAGACCCAGTACTTC.

The gene calls are TRBV28 and TRBJ2-2, with 15 bases fitting TRBD2. The V and J ends lost 3 bases and 1 base, in that order; junction bases with no gene match: 3. This CDR3 contains 18 residues. Germline assignment: CDR1 MDHEN and CDR2 SYDVKM. The CDR3 region has the DNA TGTGCCAGCAGTTTTAGGACTAGCGGGGGGGTGAACACCGGGGAGCTGTTTTTT. Amino acid sequence: CASSFRTSGGVNTGELFF.

J is TRBJ2-1 and V is TRBV28; the match to TRBD2 covers 8 bases. The CDR3 covers 16 residues. Germline CDR1 and CDR2: MDHEN and SYDVKM. Unmatched junction bases numbered 11, after V lost 3 bases and J lost 7 bases. The CDR3 is CASSFGFSGAQNEQFF. The CDR3 DNA follows: TGTGCCAGCAGTTTTGGGTTTAGCGGGGCCCAAAATGAGCAGTTCTTC.

The table lists this clonotype with many counts. Written as DNA, the CDR3 is TGTGCCAGCTCCCTCGCCGCCGAAACTGGAAACACCATATATTTT. It yields the protein CASSLAAETGNTIYF. The V gene is TRBV6-6, the J gene TRBJ1-3; D is unclear. The CDR3 is 15 residues long. Germline V gene lookup returns CDR1 MNHNY and CDR2 SVGAGI (reference sequence). Trimming left V 8 bases short and J 2 bases short, with 16 bases between.

On this clonotype itself: Possible read error: a much larger clone is one base away. The V call is TRBV20-1, the J call TRBJ2-6; maybe TRBD2 (5 bases). The CDR3 length is 15 residues. Germline lookup yields CDR1 DFQATT and CDR2 SNEGSKA (reference sequence). CDR3 sequence: CSTRTLGSGANVLTF. DNA for the CDR3: TGCAGTACTAGAACCTTGGGCTCTGGGGCCAACGTCCTGACTTTC.